These 7 T cell receptor beta chains originate from one sample sequenced in a study of shared clonotypes between healthy human individuals (dated by TCRdb to 2018 to 2021). Libraries came from the immunoSEQ multiplex PCR assay. In its TCRdb copy, this immuneACCESS table keeps in-frame sequences only and misses some clones. Where compared with another copy, unresolved V genes explain less than half of these, and the others have no known cause. For this sample the table gives 400,000 to 600,000 clones, of which about three quarters were detected only once. The ten largest clones represent around 12% of the sample. Input material: PBMCs. These receptors all stem from a woman between 40 and 50 years old in good health. Some clones in this sample may be carry-over from other donors' samples.

On this clone itself: A much larger clone is a single base away; this may be a read error. The rearrangement joins TRBV5-1 to TRBJ2-7, with TRBD2 matching 10 bases. V was pared by 4 bases and J by 0 bases, with 4 bases of the junction left unmatched. The CDR3 is 15 residues long. CDR1 and CDR2 (germline): SGHRS, YFSETQ. The DNA for the CDR3 is TGCGCCAGCAGCCGTAGCGGGGGGAGCTCCTACGAGCAGTACTTC. Amino acids: CASSRSGGSSYEQYF.

V is TRBV2 and J is TRBJ2-2; 16 bases are a match to TRBD2. The ends lost 7 bases at V and 1 base at J; junction bases unmatched: 6. Germline CDR1 SNHLY, CDR2 FYNNEI. The CDR3 loop spans 18 amino acids. The CDR3 region is CASTLGLAGGLNTGELFF. The CDR3 nucleotides are TGTGCCAGCACTCTGGGACTAGCGGGAGGGTTGAACACCGGGGAGCTGTTTTTT.

This rearrangement joins TRBV4-1 to TRBJ1-2, with a possible D match to TRBD1 (5 bases). Trimming stripped 2 bases from V and 2 bases from J, with 12 bases between. Per germline, CDR1 MGHRA and CDR2 YSYEKL. The CDR3 loop spans 15 amino acids. The CDR3 nucleotides read TGCGCCAGCAGCCAACCAAGACAGAGCAACTATGGCTACACCTTC. It encodes CASSQPRQSNYGYTF.

This clone has more than one count but fewer than ten. This chain connects TRBV29-1 to TRBJ2-7; 11 nucleotides line up with TRBD1. The germline V gene encodes CDR1 SQVTM and CDR2 ANQGSEA. The CDR3 contains 16 residues. V lost 2 bases to trimming and J lost 7 bases; unmatched junction nucleotides: 13. The CDR3 bases are TGCAGCGTTGAAAGGTGGTCTTGGACAGGGGGCAGGGAGCAGTACTTC. Amino acids: CSVERWSWTGGREQYF.

The gene calls are TRBV27 and TRBJ1-4; the D is unclear. Trimming cost V 7 bases and J 8 bases, with 26 bases left between them. Germline CDR1 MNHEY, CDR2 SMNVEV (reference sequence). The CDR3 runs to 17 residues. CDR3 bases: TGTGCCAGCACCCGGACTCATTCGGTCCTCGGCCGGGAAAAACTGTTTTTT. This translates into CASTRTHSVLGREKLFF. Looking up the rest from reference TRBV27 and TRBJ1-4 gives the full variable domain: EAQVTQNPRYLITVTGKKLTVTCSQNMNHEYMSWYRQDPGLGLRQIYYSMNVEVTDKGDVPEGYKVSRKEKRNFPLILESPSPNQTSLYFCASTRTHSVLGREKLFFGSGTQLSVL.

The chain is built from TRBV2 and TRBJ1-4, with D perhaps TRBD1 (5 bases). CDR3 length equals 13 residues. Per germline, CDR1 SNHLY and CDR2 FYNNEI. The V gene lost 5 bases and the J gene lost 14 bases, with 18 bases spanning the gap. The CDR3 loop reads CASSPGLREVLFF. The CDR3 DNA reads TGTGCCAGCAGTCCCGGACTCAGGGAGGTGCTGTTTTTT.

The rearrangement links TRBV28 to TRBJ1-2, with unresolved D. V was clipped by 3 bases and J by 4 bases, with 9 bases between them. The CDR3 totals 13 residues. The germline V gene has CDR1 MDHEN and CDR2 SYDVKM. CDR3 nucleotide sequence: TGTGCCAGCAGTTTGGTTCCGTTCTATGGCTACACCTTC. Translating gives CASSLVPFYGYTF.